The 25 T cell receptor beta chains listed next were all sequenced from one sample in a study of CD8 T cells in ankylosing spondylitis. TCRdb re-analysed the 5' RACE reads in MiXCR, keeping a single row per CDR3 protein. The sample carries more than 250,000 distinct CDR3 sequences, approximately 10% recorded once. The sample taken for sequencing was blood, either unsorted or a sorted T cell fraction (not recorded which). All receptors derive from a female donor with ankylosing spondylitis or in good health (not recorded which).

This clonotype has just a few counts. The chain recombines TRBV12-3 or TRBV12-4 with TRBJ2-3, with D perhaps being TRBD1 or TRBD2 (5 bases each). This CDR3 is 14 amino acids long. V lost 3 bases and J lost 3, with 10 bases in between. CDR3: CASSFPGRTDTQYF. The CDR3 bases are TGTGCCAGCAGTTTCCCAGGGAGAACAGATACGCAGTATTTT.

In this sample, this clonotype turned up many times. J is TRBJ2-5 and V is TRBV28, with D perhaps matching TRBD2 (6 bases). The CDR3 has 14 amino acids. V was shortened by 6 bases and J by 5 bases, with 16 bases between the two germline ends. From germline, CDR1 is MDHEN and CDR2 SYDVKM. CDR3 loop: CASSHRWGVETQYF. In DNA form, the CDR3 reads TGTGCCAGCAGCCATCGGTGGGGGGTTGAGACCCAGTACTTC.

The table lists this clonotype with many counts. The chain couples TRBV20-1 to TRBJ1-6; D gene unclear. Germline V gene sequence: CDR1 DFQATT, CDR2 SNEGSKA (reference sequence). The CDR3 is 17 residues long. Between the trimmed V and J ends, which lost 6 bases and 6 bases, there was a span of 24 bases. The CDR3 DNA reads as TGCAGTGCCCAAAGGATCCGCACCCCGAATTCTAATTCACCCCTCCACTTT. Translating gives CSAQRIRTPNSNSPLHF.

This clonotype was recorded many times. The CDR3 region is CSAYPGLGGNQPQHF. In DNA form, the CDR3 reads TGCAGTGCTTATCCGGGGCTCGGCGGCAATCAGCCCCAGCATTTT. The chain couples TRBV20-1 to TRBJ1-5, with D maybe TRBD1 (5 bases). CDR1 and CDR2 (germline): DFQATT, SNEGSKA (reference sequence). This CDR3 is built from 15 residues. Trimming stripped 5 bases from V and 2 bases from J, with 16 bases between.

This clonotype was detected ten times or more. The chain uses TRBV9 and TRBJ2-7; D is undetermined. Trimming removed 1 base from V and 7 bases from J, with 9 bases in between. Germline loops: CDR1 SGDLS, CDR2 YYNGEE. This CDR3 has 12 residues. The CDR3 nucleotides are TGTGCCAGCAGCGTATCGGACGGAGAGCAGTACTTC. Amino acids: CASSVSDGEQYF.

The J gene is TRBJ2-6, the V gene TRBV5-1, with D perhaps TRBD1 (5 bases). Germline V CDR1 and CDR2: SGHRS, YFSETQ. The CDR3 is made up of 17 amino acids. Trimming cost V 5 bases and J 0 bases, with 15 bases left between them. The CDR3 is CASSTDNSPSGANVLTF. The DNA of the CDR3 is TGCGCCAGCAGTACGGACAACAGCCCCTCTGGGGCCAACGTCCTGACTTTC.

This clonotype was seen repeatedly, ten times or more. The genes are TRBV20-1 and TRBJ2-1, with 14 bases fitting TRBD2. CDR1 DFQATT and CDR2 SNEGSKA come from the germline V gene (reference sequence). The ends lost 5 bases at V and 8 bases at J; junction bases unmatched: 11. The CDR3 is 16 amino acids. The CDR3 loop is CSASPRLAGGRDEQFF. In DNA, the CDR3 is TGCAGTGCTTCCCCGCGACTAGCGGGAGGGCGGGATGAGCAGTTCTTC.

V and J are TRBV3-1 and TRBJ1-2; D not certain. The CDR3 has 13 amino acids. Germline V gives CDR1 LGHDT, CDR2 YNNKEL (reference sequence). V gave up 4 bases and J gave up 6 bases, with 12 bases separating them. The CDR3 DNA follows: TGTGCCAGCAGCCGTCTGTTGGGAAATGGCTACACCTTC. Translating it yields CASSRLLGNGYTF.

This clonotype came up a few times. The V gene is TRBV6-1, the J gene TRBJ2-7; D call uncertain. V lost 3 bases and J 6 bases, leaving 6 bases between the germline ends. Per germline, CDR1 MNHNS and CDR2 SASEGT. CDR3 length: 11 residues. CDR3 protein: CASSDAVEQYF. The CDR3, as DNA: TGTGCCAGCAGTGATGCGGTCGAGCAGTACTTC.

The chain employs TRBV20-1 and TRBJ2-3; TRBD2 matches at 15 bases. The J segment lost 8 bases and the V segment lost 0 bases, leaving 3 bases of the junction unmatched. CDR1 is DFQATT and CDR2 is SNEGSKA in the germline V gene (reference sequence). The CDR3 runs 15 residues. CDR3 DNA: TGCAGTGCTAGAGATGGGGGACTAGCGGGGGGTACGCAGTATTTT. Amino acids: CSARDGGLAGGTQYF.

As regards this clonotype: A read error is possible here, since a much larger clone lies one base away. V gene TRBV5-5 combines with J gene TRBJ1-5; D remains unclear. Germline loops: CDR1 SGHKS, CDR2 YYEKEE (reference sequence). The CDR3 sequence is 13 residues long. Trimming stripped 3 bases from V and 11 bases from J, with 15 bases between. The CDR3 DNA reads TGTGCCAGCAGCTACTGGAACACCTCGACCCAGCATTTT. This encodes CASSYWNTSTQHF.

This chain joins TRBV11-2 and TRBJ2-2, with D possibly called TRBD1 or TRBD2 (6 bases each). CDR1 and CDR2 (germline): SGHAT, FQNNGV. The CDR3 extends over 16 amino acids. V lost 6 bases and J lost 5, with 19 bases in between. The CDR3 DNA sequence: TGTGCCAGCAGTCAACAGTTGGGGGGCAGGACCGGGGAGCTGTTTTTT. It codes for CASSQQLGGRTGELFF.

This clonotype was seen ten or more times. The V gene is TRBV10-3, the J gene TRBJ2-1; D is possibly TRBD2 (5 bases). This CDR3 is 13 amino acids long. V lost 6 bases to trimming and J lost 5 bases, with 11 bases between them. Germline CDR1 and CDR2: ENHRY and SYGVKD. The CDR3 sequence: CAIRKDGNNEQFF. CDR3 nucleotides: TGTGCCATCAGAAAAGACGGGAACAATGAGCAGTTCTTC.

This clonotype was detected many times. This rearrangement joins TRBV12-3 or TRBV12-4 to TRBJ2-1; possibly TRBD1 for D (5 bases). The CDR3 length is 17 residues. Trimming removed 3 bases from V and 2 bases from J, with 17 bases in between. The chain's CDR3 is CASSLGQGGRAYNEQFF. DNA of the CDR3: TGTGCCAGCAGTTTGGGGCAGGGTGGTAGGGCCTACAATGAGCAGTTCTTC.

The table lists this clonotype with many counts. The chain uses TRBV20-1 and TRBJ2-5; D is ambiguous. Germline CDR1 DFQATT, CDR2 SNEGSKA (reference sequence). The CDR3 spans 11 residues. The V gene lost 6 bases and the J gene lost 5 bases, with 10 bases spanning the gap. The CDR3 loop reads CSALAQETQYF. The CDR3 DNA reads as TGCAGTGCCCTGGCCCAGGAGACCCAGTACTTC.

This clonotype was counted at least ten times. The V call is TRBV12-3 or TRBV12-4, the J call TRBJ1-5; a weak D match, TRBD1 (5 bases). Deletions cut 5 bases from V and 4 bases from J, with 15 bases between. The CDR3 runs 15 residues. The CDR3 DNA follows: TGTGCCAGCAGTCCCGGGCAGGGCCCTAATCAGCCCCAGCATTTT. Amino acid sequence: CASSPGQGPNQPQHF.

This clonotype was seen repeatedly, ten times or more. The chain has TRBV12-3 or TRBV12-4 and TRBJ2-1, with D possibly matching TRBD1 (6 bases). The CDR3 has 14 amino acids. V lost 6 bases, J lost 12 bases, and 21 bases lay in between. For the CDR3, the DNA is TGTGCCAGCAGGGTACAGGGTTTATCCCCGGGGCAGTTCTTC. This codes for CASRVQGLSPGQFF.

This clonotype was seen ten or more times. The chain links TRBV11-2 to TRBJ1-1, with D possibly matching TRBD1 (5 bases). V lost 4 bases to trimming and J lost 5 bases, with 14 bases between them. CDR1 is SGHAT, CDR2 FQNNGV, per germline. CDR3 length equals 14 residues. CDR3 region: CASSSGRGSTEAFF. CDR3 sequence (DNA): TGTGCCAGCAGCTCCGGGCGGGGGAGTACTGAAGCTTTCTTT.

In this sample, this clonotype turned up a few times. The chain carries TRBV10-3 and TRBJ2-7; 7 bases match TRBD1. Trimming cost V 6 bases and J 3 bases; bases outside gene matches: 5. This CDR3 comprises 13 residues. Germline CDR1 ENHRY, CDR2 SYGVKD. CDR3 DNA sequence: TGTGCCATCAGGACCGGGACAGACTACGAGCAGTACTTC. Its protein product is CAIRTGTDYEQYF.

Worth noting for this clonotype: Given a much more abundant clone one base away, this may be a read error. J is TRBJ2-5 and V is TRBV12-3 or TRBV12-4; possible D gene TRBD1, 5 bases. The CDR3 covers 13 residues. The CDR3 DNA is TGTGCCAGCAGAGCGACAGTCGATGAGAGCCAGTACTTC. Translated: CASRATVDESQYF.

Details on this clonotype: This could be a read error, since a much larger clone is one nucleotide away. The chain has TRBV10-3 and TRBJ2-7, with 9 bases aligning to TRBD1. Unmatched junction bases numbered 10, after V lost 8 bases and J lost 5 bases. Germline CDR1 is ENHRY and CDR2 is SYGVKD. The CDR3 contains 14 residues. As DNA, the CDR3 is TGTGCCATCGGGATCCGGGACAGGGACCACGAGCAGTACTTC. It is translated as CAIGIRDRDHEQYF.

This clonotype has at least ten counts. The chain is built from TRBV7-9 and TRBJ2-5, with 7 bases aligning to TRBD2. The CDR3 runs to 16 residues. Germline CDR1 and CDR2: SEHNR and FQNEAQ (reference sequence). V lost 5 bases and J lost 2; bases outside the gene matches: 11. CDR3 in amino acids: CASSRNPSGPQETQYF. CDR3 DNA: TGTGCCAGCAGCCGTAACCCTAGCGGACCACAAGAGACCCAGTACTTC.

In its sample, this clonotype was seen a few times. This chain links TRBV5-1 with TRBJ2-3, with 8 bases fitting TRBD2. The CDR3 runs 16 residues. V lost 4 bases to trimming and J lost 3 bases; unmatched junction nucleotides: 10. Germline-derived CDR1 and CDR2 are SGHRS and YFSETQ. CDR3 in DNA: TGCGCCAGCAGCGGAGGGAGCGGGAGAACTACAGATACGCAGTATTTT. Translation: CASSGGSGRTTDTQYF.

This clonotype appeared a single time. A read error may be the cause here, since a much bigger clone is one base away. The CDR3 reads CASSFKQVNTEASF. The CDR3 DNA reads as TGTGCCAGCAGTTTTAAGCAGGTGAACACTGAAGCTTCCTTT. This chain uses TRBV28 with TRBJ1-1, with unresolved D. The CDR3 spans 14 residues. CDR1 is MDHEN, CDR2 SYDVKM, per germline.

This clonotype came up many times. The chain joins TRBV12-3 or TRBV12-4 to TRBJ1-2; 7 nucleotides align to TRBD1. V dropped 4 bases and J dropped 1; count of bases not matched to a gene: 3. There are 14 residues in the CDR3. The CDR3, as DNA: TGTGCCAGCAGTTCAGGGGGACTTAACTATGGCTACACCTTC. This sequence encodes CASSSGGLNYGYTF.